A selection of T cell receptor beta chains follows, all from one sample in a study of neurological immune-mediated disorders. Each CDR3 protein is one row after TCRdb ran MiXCR on the 5' RACE reads. This sample has tens of thousands of distinct CDR3 sequences, with about 4% found just once. Sequenced: PBMCs. These receptors originate from an older woman with multiple sclerosis. Both conserved end residues are trimmed from each CDR3.

V gene,J gene,CDR3 protein
TRBV6-6,TRBJ2-7,ASSDRPYEQY
TRBV6-5,TRBJ2-2,ASSYGTLNTGELF
TRBV20-1,TRBJ1-1,SAVPAMNTEAF
TRBV7-2,TRBJ1-2,ASSLHRGGRQNGYT
TRBV20-1,TRBJ1-1,SAEGPGLRVGAF
TRBV2,TRBJ1-1,ASSDLRQGTNTEAF
TRBV7-7,TRBJ2-5,ASSLSGLKETQY
TRBV3-1,TRBJ1-1,ASSPSWGMSYTAAF
TRBV5-1,TRBJ2-3,ASSLVRQITDTQY
TRBV30,TRBJ1-5,AWSDGGNQPQH
TRBV4-1,TRBJ2-3,ASSQVSGGRTDTQY
TRBV5-1,TRBJ2-7,ASSLTVATYEQY
TRBV5-1,TRBJ2-1,ASSLAGFSYNEQF
TRBV29-1,TRBJ2-1,SFYAIAYNEQF
TRBV7-2,TRBJ2-7,ASSLVAGRGDHEQY
TRBV20-1,TRBJ1-2,SARLAGGDGGSGYT
TRBV6-1,TRBJ2-5,ASSEEGWETQY
TRBV7-7,TRBJ1-4,ASSPGGPNEKLF
TRBV27,TRBJ1-6,ASSLYNSPLH
TRBV5-1,TRBJ2-7,ASSLIGPSYEQY
TRBV7-6,TRBJ1-5,ASSLEGAADQPQH
TRBV20-1,TRBJ2-5,SARKGRGESETQY
TRBV7-2,TRBJ2-1,ASSLVWAVGDNEQF
TRBV5-4,TRBJ2-2,ASSPGVAGNTGELF
TRBV20-1,TRBJ2-2,SARVMAVGELF
TRBV6-2/TRBV6-3,TRBJ2-3,ASSYLGQKGDTQY
TRBV15,TRBJ2-7,ATSRDPPSSGNEQY
TRBV6-6,TRBJ1-5,ASNGFGSNQPQH
TRBV7-6,TRBJ1-6,ASSLDPSGNSPLH
TRBV4-1,TRBJ2-2,ASSHPGSGELF
TRBV5-1,TRBJ1-5,ASARDTGNQPQH
TRBV18,TRBJ1-2,ASSPRGTANYGYT
TRBV7-9,TRBJ2-7,ASSLAEYEQY
TRBV5-1,TRBJ2-7,ASSSGQGHEQY
TRBV9,TRBJ2-2,ASSPGLAGGQIDTGELF
TRBV9,TRBJ1-5,ASIAGNQPQH
TRBV20-1,TRBJ2-7,SASPGSDTLQQY
TRBV7-8,TRBJ2-2,ASSSDRDRYTGELF
TRBV5-1,TRBJ1-6,ASSPSGTNYNSPLH
TRBV6-5,TRBJ2-1,ASSYPRGARDEQF
TRBV29-1,TRBJ2-7,SAQGTGGGEQY
TRBV5-1,TRBJ2-2,ASSPGRITGELF
TRBV3-1,TRBJ2-1,ASSPYGGGLNEQF
TRBV11-2,TRBJ2-2,ASSFGTANTGELF
TRBV20-1,TRBJ2-2,SAHLISGGNTGELF
TRBV28,TRBJ2-3,ASSSRARAGSVADTQY
TRBV11-2,TRBJ1-6,ASSFPQGTGKKNSPLH
TRBV11-2,TRBJ2-1,ASSLGGRGGYNEQF
TRBV5-1,TRBJ2-2,ASSLAQAGTGELF
TRBV4-2,TRBJ2-7,ASSQDSGQGKPYEQY